Listed below are T cell receptor beta chains from one sample, sequenced in a study of T-cell reconstitution after alpha-beta-depleted transplantation in children. TCRdb re-derived calls from the PCR reads in MiXCR, one entry per CDR3 protein. The sample consists of 55,000 to 85,000 distinct CDR3 sequences, approximately 10% of them appearing once. The sequencing here drew on PBMCs, taken before TCRalphabeta/CD19-depleted stem cell transplant. Source of these receptors: a boy aged 10-17 years with acute myeloid leukemia, due to receive a stem cell transplant. The CDR3 runs from the conserved cysteine through the conserved F or W. D genes are given only for firm matches. Not all rows give a size; the values are once, few, many and, for expanded clones, a class.

>TRBJ2-5|12|TRBV29-1|many|TRBD2
CSVTAGGETQYF
TGCAGCGTTACTGCCGGGGGGGAGACCCAGTACTTC
>TRBJ2-3|19|TRBV5-1|many|TRBD2
CASSSYGLAGGHSTDTQYF
TGCGCCAGCAGCTCGTACGGACTAGCGGGGGGGCATAGCACAGATACGCAGTATTTT
>TRBJ2-7|12|TRBV29-1|many|.
CSVDVGSYEQYF
TGCAGCGTTGACGTGGGTTCCTACGAGCAGTACTTC
>TRBJ2-1|16|TRBV7-2|many|TRBD2
CASSLAPLAGYNEQFF
TGTGCCAGCAGCTTAGCGCCCCTAGCGGGCTACAATGAGCAGTTCTTC
>TRBJ2-1|17|TRBV7-3|many|TRBD2
CASSPLGLALSYNEQFF
TGTGCCAGCAGCCCGCTTGGACTAGCCCTATCCTACAATGAGCAGTTCTTC
>TRBJ2-3|17|TRBV20-1|many|TRBD2
CSATPPHLAGVPDTQYF
TGCAGTGCTACACCCCCCCATCTAGCGGGAGTCCCAGATACGCAGTATTTT
>TRBJ2-5|18|TRBV2|few|.
CASSEIPRGRARQETQYF
TGTGCCAGCAGTGAAATCCCGAGGGGCAGGGCACGCCAAGAGACCCAGTACTTC
>TRBJ2-7|14|TRBV7-9|.|.
CASSLEAQPNEQYF
TGTGCCAGCAGCTTAGAGGCCCAACCCAACGAGCAGTACTTC
>TRBJ2-5|12|TRBV28|.|.
CASTTDQETQYF
TGTGCCAGCACGACCGATCAAGAGACCCAGTACTTC
>TRBJ2-4|16|TRBV6-1|.|TRBD2
CASSPSGRAAKNIQYF
TGTGCCAGCAGCCCCAGCGGGAGGGCGGCCAAAAACATTCAGTACTTC
>TRBJ2-1|16|TRBV7-9|.|.
CASSLLGSSSYNEQFF
TGTGCCAGCAGCTTACTGGGCTCAAGCTCCTACAATGAGCAGTTCTTC
>TRBJ2-1|18|TRBV10-2|many|TRBD2
CASTFGTSGIGLYNEQFF
TGCGCCAGCACCTTCGGGACTAGCGGCATAGGACTGTACAATGAGCAGTTCTTC
>TRBJ2-3|13|TRBV7-2|many|.
CASSEGGADTQYF
TGTGCCAGCAGCGAAGGGGGAGCAGATACGCAGTATTTT
>TRBJ2-1|13|TRBV30|.|TRBD2
CAWSLAGDNEQFF
TGTGCCTGGAGCCTAGCGGGGGATAATGAGCAGTTCTTC
>TRBJ2-2|14|TRBV7-9|many|.
CASSPDVLTGELFF
TGTGCCAGCAGCCCAGACGTGCTCACCGGGGAGCTGTTTTTT
>TRBJ1-1|11|TRBV29-1|few|.
CSVAPNTEAFF
TGCAGCGTTGCCCCGAACACTGAAGCTTTCTTT
>TRBJ2-5|13|TRBV29-1|.|.
CSVGGSYGETQYF
TGCAGCGTTGGAGGCAGTTATGGGGAGACCCAGTACTTC
>TRBJ1-1|15|TRBV6-4|few|.
CASSDFSEVFTEAFF
TGTGCCAGCAGTGACTTTAGCGAGGTGTTCACTGAAGCTTTCTTT
>TRBJ2-1|14|TRBV7-2|many|.
CASSLVGSYNEQFF
TGTGCCAGCAGCTTAGTTGGCAGCTACAATGAGCAGTTCTTC
>TRBJ2-1|13|TRBV20-1|many|TRBD2
CSVLLAGYNEQFF
TGCAGTGTACTTCTAGCGGGCTACAATGAGCAGTTCTTC
>TRBJ1-1|15|TRBV4-2|.|.
CASSQAGEGNTEAFF
TGTGCCAGCAGCCAAGCAGGGGAGGGGAACACTGAAGCTTTCTTT
>TRBJ2-5|13|TRBV5-6|many|.
CASSFLSQETQYF
TGTGCCAGCAGCTTTCTCAGCCAAGAGACCCAGTACTTC
>TRBJ2-1|14|TRBV9|many|.
CASSVVEQGIEQFF
TGTGCCAGCAGCGTAGTGGAACAGGGCATTGAGCAGTTCTTC
>TRBJ2-3|16|TRBV2|many|.
CASSRGGTGRPDTQYF
TGTGCCAGCAGTCGGGGGGGGACAGGGCGGCCAGATACGCAGTATTTT
>TRBJ2-6|13|TRBV12-3/TRBV12-4|many|.
CAQRTSGANVLTF
TGTGCCCAACGCACCTCTGGGGCCAACGTCCTGACTTTC
>TRBJ1-5|13|TRBV15|many|.
CATSRGGRGPQHF
TGTGCCACCAGCAGAGGAGGGCGGGGGCCCCAGCATTTT
>TRBJ2-7|14|TRBV7-2|many|.
CASSLAQGPYEQYF
TGTGCCAGCAGCTTAGCGCAGGGTCCCTACGAGCAGTACTTC